Below are 7 T cell receptor beta chains sequenced from a single sample in a study of shared clonotypes between healthy human individuals. Libraries were prepared by immunoSEQ multiplex PCR; TCRdb keeps only in-frame clonotypes and omits some of them. The data hold about 1 million clones, with about three quarters observed a single time. Sequencing used memory CD4+ T cells sorted from blood. Subset described: CD45RA-negative fraction. These receptor sequences come from a man aged 18 to 30 in good health.

The count of this clone is one. The junction shows a germline mismatch at one end, possibly a read error. The rearrangement links TRBV27 to TRBJ1-5; a possible D gene is TRBD1 (6 bases). Germline lookup yields CDR1 MNHEY and CDR2 SMNVEV (reference sequence). The CDR3 loop spans 14 amino acids. The CDR3 DNA follows: TGTGTCAGCAGTTTTAGGGGGGTGACTCAGCCCCAGCATTTT. This sequence encodes CVSSFRGVTQPQHF.

The chain has TRBV10-3 and TRBJ2-1; TRBD2 might be the D (5 bases). This CDR3 region has 15 residues. Germline V lookup: CDR1 ENHRY, CDR2 SYGVKD. V lost 4 bases to trimming and J lost 7 bases, with 17 bases between them. This chain's CDR3 is CAISVKLAINNEQFF. The CDR3 DNA is TGTGCCATCAGTGTGAAGCTAGCCATAAATAATGAGCAGTTCTTC.

This clone was seen a single time. V and J are TRBV11-2 and TRBJ1-1; maybe TRBD1 (5 bases). Germline-derived CDR1 and CDR2 are SGHAT and FQNNGV. Trimming took 5 bases from V and 6 from J, leaving 16 bases between them. The CDR3 is made up of 14 amino acids. CDR3 sequence reads: CASSLTVQQPEAFF. The CDR3 nucleotides read TGTGCCAGCAGCCTGACAGTCCAACAGCCTGAAGCTTTCTTT.

V gene TRBV10-1 combines with J gene TRBJ1-2; D might be TRBD1 (6 bases). Germline V gene sequence: CDR1 WNHNN, CDR2 SYGVQD (reference sequence). V was shortened by 2 bases and J by 10 bases, with 14 bases between the two germline ends. The CDR3 totals 13 residues. CDR3 sequence reads: CASSEAPDRSYTF. CDR3 bases: TGCGCCAGCAGTGAGGCCCCGGACAGATCCTACACCTTC.

The chain combines TRBV19 with TRBJ2-5; D is ambiguous. CDR1 is LNHDA and CDR2 is SQIVND in the germline V gene (reference sequence). The CDR3 length is 13 residues. Trimming took 8 bases from V and 2 from J, leaving 12 bases between them. For the CDR3, the DNA is TGTGCCAGTTCCAGACTGAAACAAGAGACCCAGTACTTC. It codes for CASSRLKQETQYF.

The chain recombines TRBV10-3 with TRBJ2-5, with a tentative D call TRBD1 (6 bases). V was pared by 5 bases and J by 3 bases, with 7 bases between. This CDR3 has 12 amino acids. The germline V gene encodes CDR1 ENHRY and CDR2 SYGVKD. In DNA form, the CDR3 reads TGTGCCATCAGTCCAGGGGAAGAGACCCAGTACTTC. This sequence encodes CAISPGEETQYF.

As regards this clone: Other DNA variants within this sample encode the same CDR3. The gene calls are TRBV30 and TRBJ1-1; D is uncertain. The CDR3 runs 13 residues. Germline V gives CDR1 GTSNPN, CDR2 SVGIG (reference sequence). V lost 0 bases and J lost 4, with 9 bases in between. The CDR3 sequence is CAWSVRRGTEAFF. The CDR3 DNA follows: TGTGCCTGGAGTGTTCGAAGAGGCACTGAAGCTTTCTTT.